The present entry profiles one T cell receptor (beta chain) with its context. Its antigen target is currently unknown. No base quality values were provided; no much bigger clone lies one nucleotide off. Using the deep immunoSEQ assay, multiplex PCR amplified TCR CDR3 regions from genomic DNA. Extracted genomic DNA from each cell subset was spread evenly across all wells of several immunoSEQ 96-well plates, with each plate serving as a replicate. For sorted subsets, around 0.2 ug genomic DNA, equal to some 30,000 T cell genomes, was loaded into each replicate PCR. Purified libraries were quantified with a Qubit 3.0 fluorometer, sized on a Bioanalyzer 2100, and re-quantified with the KAPA Library Quantification kit. A separate single-read 150-cycle Illumina NextSeq 550 flow cell was used to sequence each immunoSEQ 96-well plate. In the paper's pipeline: The immunoSEQ output contained only junctional sequences without quality scores, so filtering could not match that applied to full-length reads. Sequences were annotated with PyIR, a Python wrapper for IgBLAST v1.9, using IMGT germline references to assign V/J genes and CDR3. Reads were filtered out if the reads had weak V/J assignments (E-value above 1e-6), no CDR3, stop codons, out-of-frame junctions, or ambiguous translated residues. V3J clonotypes were defined as sequences sharing an identical inferred V gene, J gene, and CDR3 amino acid sequence. The percentage overlap between two repertoires was calculated by dividing the number of shared unique clonotypes by the size of the smaller repertoire. Three approaches were used to assess repertoire richness: RTK rarefaction, the Chao1 estimator, and Recon v2.1 estimates of unobserved clonotypes. Generation probabilities were computed with OLGA for all TCRbeta clonotypes obtained by the gDNA method from several donors. TCRdb took this table from immuneACCESS and kept in-frame rearrangements with V and J called. Such tables lack part of the clones; where checked against another copy, unresolved V genes explain under half of the gap, and the rest is unexplained. V, J and clone size are those of that table, while D and trimming were read from the DNA. The sample has 1,100,000 or so clones on record, 75% to 80% of them singletons. The ten largest account for 0.52% of the sample.

Reading the germline V gene gives CDR1 SGHRS and CDR2 YFSETQ. The trim is 3 bases for V and 3 bases for J, with a gap of 19 bases between the germline ends. The CDR3 runs 18 amino acids, cysteine and phenylalanine included. Just CDR3 DNA is preserved here, 54 bases in frame from base 1. The donors were healthy, HIV-negative adults with no recently reported acute infections or vaccinations. Every donor was a Caucasian adult residing in Nashville, Tennessee, USA. CD4+ T cells were enriched by magnetic negative selection; naive cells were then positively selected on CD45RA, and the negative fraction formed the memory subset. Blood was collected by leukapheresis, and PBMCs were isolated by Ficoll-Histopaque density gradient centrifugation and then cryopreserved in liquid nitrogen vapor phase. Purity and quantity of every magnetically sorted T cell population were checked by analytical flow cytometry. Genomic DNA was isolated from every sorted fraction and measured by UV absorbance on a Nanodrop 2000c.

These data are taken from a study of shared clonotypes between healthy human individuals (dated by TCRdb to about 2020). A note on the overall study: The cohort included a few men and a couple of women between 18 and 49 years of age. To estimate repertoire size and how much clonotypes are shared between individuals, the study performed deep sequencing of blood TCR repertoires from a handful of healthy adults. Each donor's leukapheresis produced roughly between roughly 0.85 and 9.5 billion PBMCs. For each donor, CD4 naive and CD4 memory were each given three plates, CD8 naive was given two plates, and CD8 memory was given one plate. To increase sequencing depth and limit assay-specific biases, TCR repertoire library preparation and sequencing were carried out by different laboratories using diverse techniques.

General conclusions and limits of the study: Across a few donors, approximately 5% of naive CD4, approximately 3.6% of naive CD8, approximately 2.5% of memory CD4, and roughly 0.41% of memory CD8 clonotypes were shared. Pairwise subsampling indicated that sequencing depth was expected to affect the degree of clonotype sharing among donors. Clonotypes shared by all four sorted-subset donors showed higher generation probabilities than non-shared clonotypes. Sampling was limited to blood, and TCR repertoires in tissue likely differ from TCR repertoires in blood. Even with the large sequencing depth, rarefaction of the sorted-subset datasets indicated that sequencing was incomplete. Because the study included a small number of donors, the genetic and exposure-history diversity represented was limited. Larger estimated clonotype richness was generally found for naive subsets than for memory subsets.

This sequence was found in a man between 18 and 29 years old in good health. Some clones in this sample may be carry-over from other donors' samples. The chain is assembled from TRBV5-1 and TRBJ2-6; the D gene is perhaps TRBD1, from 7 matching bases. Sequencing was performed on memory CD4+ T cells from PBMCs. This specimen's cell subset or site label, per the study, means: CD45RA-negative fraction. The CDR3 protein: CASSSHPGGSGGANVLTF. Here is the DNA: TGCGCCAGCAGCTCGCATCCAGGGGGTAGCGGTGGGGCCAACGTCCTGACTTTC. Full variable domain (CDR3 extended with the reference TRBV5-1 and TRBJ2-6 proteins): KAGVTQTPRYLIKTRGQQVTLSCSPISGHRSVSWYQQTPGQGLQFLFEYFSETQRNKGNFPGRFSGRQFSNSRSEMNVSTLELGDSALYLCASSSHPGGSGGANVLTFGAGSRLTVL.